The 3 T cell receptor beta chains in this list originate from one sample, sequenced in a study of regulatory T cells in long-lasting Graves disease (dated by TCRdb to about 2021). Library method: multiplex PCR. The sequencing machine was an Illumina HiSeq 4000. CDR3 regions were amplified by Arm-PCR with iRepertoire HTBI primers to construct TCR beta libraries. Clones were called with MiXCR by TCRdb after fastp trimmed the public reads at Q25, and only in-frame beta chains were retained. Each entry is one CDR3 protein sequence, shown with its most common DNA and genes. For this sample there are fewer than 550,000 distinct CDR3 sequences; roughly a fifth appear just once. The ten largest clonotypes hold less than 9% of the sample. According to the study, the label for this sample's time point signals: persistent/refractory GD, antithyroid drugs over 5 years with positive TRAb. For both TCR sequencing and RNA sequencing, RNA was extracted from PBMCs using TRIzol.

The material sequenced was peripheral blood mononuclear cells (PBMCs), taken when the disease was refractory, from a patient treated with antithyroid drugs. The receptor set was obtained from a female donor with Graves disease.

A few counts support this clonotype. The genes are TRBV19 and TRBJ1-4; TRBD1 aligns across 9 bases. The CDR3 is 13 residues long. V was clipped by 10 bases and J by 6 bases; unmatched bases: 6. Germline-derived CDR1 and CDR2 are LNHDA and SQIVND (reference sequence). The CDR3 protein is CATTGGAYEKLFF. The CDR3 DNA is TGTGCCACTACAGGGGGCGCGTATGAAAAACTGTTTTTT. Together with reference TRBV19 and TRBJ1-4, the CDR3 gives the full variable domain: DGGITQSPKYLFRKEGQNVTLSCEQNLNHDAMYWYRQDPGQGLRLIYYSQIVNDFQKGDIAEGYSVSREKKESFPLTVTSAQKNPTAFYLCATTGGAYEKLFFGSGTQLSVL.

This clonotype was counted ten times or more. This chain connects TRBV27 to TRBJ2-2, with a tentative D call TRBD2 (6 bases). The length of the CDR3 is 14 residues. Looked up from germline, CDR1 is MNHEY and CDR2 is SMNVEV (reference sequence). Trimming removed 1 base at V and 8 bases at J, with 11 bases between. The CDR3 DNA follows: TGTGCCAGCAGTTTATATGGGGGAGGAGGGGAGCTGTTTTTT. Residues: CASSLYGGGGELFF.

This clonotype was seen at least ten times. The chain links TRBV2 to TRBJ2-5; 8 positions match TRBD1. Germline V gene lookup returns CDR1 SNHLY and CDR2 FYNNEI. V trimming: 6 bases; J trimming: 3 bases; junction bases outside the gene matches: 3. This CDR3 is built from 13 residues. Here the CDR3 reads CASSKGQEETQYF. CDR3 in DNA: TGTGCCAGCAGCAAGGGACAGGAAGAGACCCAGTACTTC.